The TCR beta chain described here comes from a study of response to subunit inactivated influenza vaccine. Comments on this clonotype: Its antigen is not known.

Whole-study findings and limits: After each seasonal influenza vaccination, few new T cells are recruited, the authors suggested.

MiXCR, applied by TCRdb to the RT-PCR reads, yields one record per CDR3 protein. The sample yields hundreds of thousands of distinct CDR3 sequences, approximately 12% seen once. The sequenced sample was PBMCs from blood, obtained 40 to 50 days after vaccination. This TCR was sampled from a man between 50 and 59 years old who received an inactivated influenza vaccine.

CDR3 loop: CASSDSGQGAETQYF. CDR3 sequence (DNA): TGCGCCAGCAGCGACTCGGGACAGGGGGCAGAGACCCAGTACTTC. The chain employs TRBV5-1 and TRBJ2-5, with 12 bases fitting TRBD1. There are 15 residues in the CDR3. The ends lost 4 bases at V and 4 bases at J; junction bases unmatched: 5. Germline V CDR1 and CDR2: SGHRS, YFSETQ.